What follows are 28 T cell receptor beta chains derived from one specimen sequenced in a study of identical twins. One entry per CDR3 protein results from TCRdb running MiXCR on the 5' RACE reads. Here the sample spans hundreds of thousands of distinct CDR3 sequences, 24% being singletons. The sample was also linked to a second study, of T cells expressing NK-cell markers.

Sequencing was carried out using CD4+ T cells sorted from blood. The source is a woman between 18 and 29 years old in good health.

This clonotype has a handful of counts. The chain employs TRBV12-3 or TRBV12-4 and TRBJ2-7, with D possibly TRBD1 on 5 matching bases. The CDR3 totals 14 residues. Trimming left V 4 bases short and J 0 bases short, with 10 bases between. The CDR3 bases are TGTGCCAGCAGTTGGGGCCTGAGCTCCTACGAGCAGTACTTC. Amino acids: CASSWGLSSYEQYF.

The V gene is TRBV28, the J gene TRBJ1-5, with D tentatively TRBD1 (6 bases). Trimming took off 6 bases at V and 4 bases at J, with 10 bases between the two ends. There are 13 residues in the CDR3. CDR1 is MDHEN and CDR2 is SYDVKM in the germline V gene. This CDR3 reads CASRSGVNQPQHF. In DNA form, the CDR3 reads TGTGCCAGCAGGTCAGGGGTAAATCAGCCCCAGCATTTT.

This clonotype showed up just a few times. The chain recombines TRBV9 with TRBJ2-2; D perhaps matches TRBD1 (5 bases). V was cut by 6 bases and J by 6 bases, with 15 bases left in between. The CDR3 totals 14 residues. The germline gives CDR1 SGDLS, CDR2 YYNGEE. The CDR3 DNA is TGTGCCAGCACGTCGGGCAGGGCTTCCGGGGAGCTGTTTTTT. Translated: CASTSGRASGELFF.

The CDR3 reads CASSETASGNTIYF. Here the CDR3 DNA reads TGCGCCAGCAGTGAGACAGCCTCTGGAAACACCATATATTTT. The chain uses TRBV10-1 and TRBJ1-3; D is uncertain. Germline-derived CDR1 and CDR2 are WNHNN and SYGVQD (reference sequence). V shed 2 bases and J shed 0 bases, with 5 bases lying between them. This CDR3 spans 14 amino acids.

Written as DNA, the CDR3 is TGTGCCAGCAGCCACCGGCAGGGGGATACGCAGTATTTT. It encodes CASSHRQGDTQYF. The chain combines TRBV5-5 with TRBJ2-3, with TRBD1 as a possible D gene (6 bases). Trimming took off 4 bases at V and 6 bases at J, with 12 bases between the two ends. Per the germline V gene, CDR1 is SGHKS and CDR2 is YYEKEE (reference sequence). The CDR3 sequence is 13 residues long.

This clonotype was seen a handful of times. The chain carries TRBV6-1 and TRBJ1-5; a possible D gene is TRBD1 (5 bases). The CDR3 spans 15 residues. The V and J ends lost 5 bases and 6 bases respectively, with 17 bases between them. From germline, CDR1 is MNHNS and CDR2 SASEGT. CDR3 DNA: TGTGCCAGCAGTCCCCGTGGGGGGGTTGGTCAGCCCCAGCATTTT. It is translated as CASSPRGGVGQPQHF.

The sample holds a few counts of this clonotype. The J gene is TRBJ2-4, the V gene TRBV20-1; D may match TRBD1 or TRBD2 (5 bases each). This CDR3 region has 14 residues. The V end was cut by 2 bases, the J end by 7 bases, with 15 bases between. Germline CDR1 DFQATT, CDR2 SNEGSKA (reference sequence). The CDR3 sequence: CSARRGKGWNIQYF. The CDR3 DNA sequence: TGCAGTGCTAGAAGAGGGAAGGGGTGGAACATTCAGTACTTC.

This clonotype was recorded a few times. The CDR3 reads CASSFSSTGEAQYF. The CDR3, as DNA: TGCGCCAGCAGCTTCAGCTCAACGGGAGAGGCCCAGTATTTT. This chain joins TRBV5-1 and TRBJ2-3, with D possibly being TRBD2 (6 bases). The germline V gene encodes CDR1 SGHRS and CDR2 YFSETQ. CDR3 length equals 14 residues. V lost 2 bases to trimming and J lost 12 bases, with 19 bases between them.

The chain is built from TRBV15 and TRBJ2-3; D might be TRBD2 (5 bases). Between the trimmed V and J ends, which lost 7 bases and 2 bases, there was a span of 16 bases. Germline assignment: CDR1 LNHNV and CDR2 YYDKDF (reference sequence). The CDR3 consists of 15 residues. CDR3 region: CATNSEDRYTDTQYF. CDR3 nucleotide sequence: TGTGCCACCAACTCGGAGGATCGTTACACAGATACGCAGTATTTT.

This clonotype showed up just a few times. This chain connects TRBV5-6 to TRBJ2-2; D is unclear. V lost 1 base to trimming and J lost 6 bases, with 19 bases between them. Germline V lookup: CDR1 SGHDT, CDR2 YYEEEE. The CDR3 is 17 amino acids. CDR3 coding DNA: TGTGCCAGCAGCTTGTTGTTGAAGCGAGAGGCACCCGGGGAGCTGTTTTTT. Amino acids: CASSLLLKREAPGELFF.

In this sample, this clonotype turned up many times. The V call is TRBV20-1, the J call TRBJ2-3, with 11 bases that match TRBD2. The CDR3 is 15 residues long. The V gene end was trimmed by 6 bases and the J gene end by 2 bases; junction bases not matched to a gene: 7. Germline CDR1 reads DFQATT; CDR2 reads SNEGSKA (reference sequence). This CDR3 is CSAPRLAGFTDTQYF. Here the CDR3 DNA reads TGCAGTGCCCCCCGACTAGCGGGATTCACAGATACGCAGTATTTT.

The genes are TRBV20-1 and TRBJ2-5; TRBD2 aligns across 9 bases. Per germline, CDR1 DFQATT and CDR2 SNEGSKA (reference sequence). The CDR3 loop spans 15 amino acids. After removal of 0 bases from V and 4 bases from J, the junction contained 6 bases not matched to a gene. CDR3 amino acids: CSARDPLAGIETQYF. In DNA, the CDR3 is TGCAGTGCTAGAGATCCCCTAGCGGGGATAGAGACCCAGTACTTC.

This clonotype was recorded once. This rearrangement joins TRBV7-2 to TRBJ2-2, with D possibly called TRBD1 or TRBD2 (6 bases each). V was clipped by 3 bases and J by 6 bases, with 17 bases between them. This CDR3 is built from 16 residues. Germline V CDR1 and CDR2: SGHTA, FQGNSA. Here the CDR3 reads CASSFSEQGGAGELFF. CDR3 DNA: TGTGCCAGCAGCTTTTCCGAACAGGGAGGAGCCGGGGAGCTGTTTTTT.

This clonotype was detected only a few times. V gene TRBV5-1 combines with J gene TRBJ2-6, with D perhaps being TRBD1 or TRBD2 (5 bases each). The V gene lost 1 base and the J gene lost 0 bases, with 11 bases spanning the gap. The CDR3 has 17 residues. Germline V gene lookup returns CDR1 SGHRS and CDR2 YFSETQ. In DNA form, the CDR3 reads TGCGCCAGCAGCTTGAGGCAGGGAGTCTCTGGGGCCAACGTCCTGACTTTC. Protein sequence: CASSLRQGVSGANVLTF.

This clonotype was counted only a few times. This chain connects TRBV3-1 to TRBJ1-2, with a possible D match to TRBD1 (6 bases). Per the germline V gene, CDR1 is LGHDT and CDR2 is YNNKEL (reference sequence). The ends were cut back, 4 bases at V and 7 bases at J, with 13 bases in the middle. The CDR3 covers 13 residues. CDR3 bases: TGTGCCAGCAGCCGCTCAGGGGAGGGTGGCTACACCTTC. This translates into CASSRSGEGGYTF.

This clonotype has more than one count but fewer than ten. The chain carries TRBV6-1 and TRBJ1-1; 7 nucleotides agree with TRBD1. Germline V gene data show CDR1 as MNHNS and CDR2 as SASEGT. Trimming cost V 4 bases and J 4 bases; bases outside gene matches: 12. The CDR3 is made up of 16 amino acids. CDR3 residues: CASSVTGAPDGTEAFF. Written as DNA, the CDR3 is TGTGCCAGCAGTGTTACAGGGGCCCCCGATGGCACTGAAGCTTTCTTT.

The sample holds many counts of this clonotype. This rearrangement joins TRBV11-2 to TRBJ2-7; D unclear. CDR3 length: 12 residues. Germline lookup yields CDR1 SGHAT and CDR2 FQNNGV. Trimming removed 5 bases from V and 2 bases from J, with 7 bases in between. CDR3 nucleotide sequence: TGTGCCAGCAGCCCCCAGGCCTACGAGCAGTACTTC. Its translation is CASSPQAYEQYF.

The CDR3 DNA is TGCAGTGCTAGGGCAGAGAGCTCCTACGAGCAGTACTTC. Translation: CSARAESSYEQYF. The chain has TRBV20-1 and TRBJ2-7; no firm D call. The CDR3 extends over 13 amino acids. Deletions cut 3 bases from V and 0 bases from J, with 9 bases between. Germline V gene lookup returns CDR1 DFQATT and CDR2 SNEGSKA (reference sequence).

The V call is TRBV12-3 or TRBV12-4, the J call TRBJ2-7, with D unclear. Trimming left V 5 bases short and J 2 bases short, with 13 bases between. The CDR3 is made up of 14 amino acids. This chain's CDR3 is CASSPVAYPYEQYF. DNA for the CDR3: TGTGCCAGCAGTCCCGTGGCCTACCCCTACGAGCAGTACTTC.

This chain uses TRBV10-3 with TRBJ1-1; D remains ambiguous. Trimming took 6 bases from V and 1 from J, leaving 21 bases between them. The germline CDR1 and CDR2 sequences are ENHRY and SYGVKD. The CDR3 totals 17 residues. The CDR3 is CAIRARASDTKNTEAFF. The DNA of the CDR3 is TGTGCCATCAGAGCCCGCGCCTCTGACACGAAGAACACTGAAGCTTTCTTT.

The chain has TRBV11-2 and TRBJ1-6; TRBD1 agrees at 7 bases. Germline loops: CDR1 SGHAT, CDR2 FQNNGV. V trimming: 5 bases; J trimming: 6 bases; junction bases outside the gene matches: 4. The CDR3 runs 14 residues. The CDR3 DNA reads TGTGCCAGCAGCGGGACAGTTTTTAATTCACCCCTCCACTTT. This gives the protein CASSGTVFNSPLHF. Full variable domain (remainder filled in from reference TRBV11-2 and TRBJ1-6): EAGVAQSPRYKIIEKRQSVAFWCNPISGHATLYWYQQILGQGPKLLIQFQNNGVVDDSQLPKDRFSAERLKGVDSTLKIQPAKLEDSAVYLCASSGTVFNSPLHFGNGTRLTVT.

This clonotype showed up just a few times. The rearrangement joins TRBV5-1 to TRBJ2-7, with no clear D. Germline CDR1 SGHRS, CDR2 YFSETQ. The CDR3 is 14 residues long. Trimming shortened V by 0 bases and J by 6 bases, and 13 bases separated the two germline ends. CDR3 residues: CASSLGSSSGEQYF. The CDR3 DNA reads TGCGCCAGCAGCTTGGGTTCCTCGTCGGGCGAGCAGTACTTC.

This clonotype was seen more than once but under ten times. The rearrangement joins TRBV12-3 or TRBV12-4 to TRBJ1-6; D is ambiguous. CDR3 length: 14 residues. Trimming took off 2 bases at V and 11 bases at J, with 13 bases between the two ends. Here the CDR3 DNA reads TGTGCCAGCAGTTTAATGGAGGGTCGCGCACCCCTCCACTTT. Its translation is CASSLMEGRAPLHF.

V and J are TRBV18 and TRBJ1-1; D is unresolved. CDR1 and CDR2 from the germline V gene are KGHSH and LQKENI. Trimming left V 1 base short and J 6 bases short, with 12 bases between. The CDR3 covers 14 residues. CDR3 protein: CASSPQAIQAEAFF. In DNA form, the CDR3 reads TGTGCCAGCTCACCACAGGCGATTCAAGCTGAAGCTTTCTTT. Filled out from reference TRBV18 and TRBJ1-1, the complete variable domain reads NAGVMQNPRHLVRRRGQEARLRCSPMKGHSHVYWYRQLPEEGLKFMVYLQKENIIDESGMPKERFSAEFPKEGPSILRIQQVVRGDSAAYFCASSPQAIQAEAFFGQGTRLTVV.

This clonotype was detected a few times. This sequence joins TRBV10-3 and TRBJ1-2; 9 bases are shared with TRBD1. The V gene's germline CDR1 is ENHRY and CDR2 SYGVKD. The CDR3 runs to 13 residues. Losses at the gene ends were 2 bases for V and 6 bases for J; bases not matched to a gene: 1. The CDR3: CAISERTGDGYTF. The CDR3 bases are TGTGCCATCAGTGAGAGGACAGGGGATGGCTACACCTTC.

This clonotype was found a few times. This chain links TRBV7-9 with TRBJ2-1; D may be TRBD1 or TRBD2 (5 bases each). The CDR3 totals 16 residues. Germline V lookup: CDR1 SEHNR, CDR2 FQNEAQ (reference sequence). The CDR3 sequence is CAGTGALAGSYNEQFF. The CDR3 region has the DNA TGTGCGGGGACCGGGGCCTTAGCCGGCTCCTACAATGAGCAGTTCTTC.

The chain joins TRBV5-5 to TRBJ1-3; 8 positions match TRBD1. CDR1 and CDR2 (germline): SGHKS, YYEKEE (reference sequence). Trimming took 0 bases from V and 4 from J; bases not matched to a gene: 6. The CDR3 is made up of 16 amino acids. The CDR3 DNA sequence: TGTGCCAGCAGCTTGGTGGCAGGGGGCGCCGGAAACACCATATATTTT. Translation gives CASSLVAGGAGNTIYF.

The chain couples TRBV7-2 to TRBJ2-1, with a weak D call TRBD1 (7 bases). The V and J ends lost 7 bases and 1 base respectively, with 14 bases between them. The CDR3 length is 15 residues. Germline-derived CDR1 and CDR2 are SGHTA and FQGNSA. The DNA of the CDR3 is TGTGCCAGCACCATCCAGGGGGGTTCCTACAATGAGCAGTTCTTC. Translation: CASTIQGGSYNEQFF.